The 18 T cell receptor beta chains presented below share a single source sample, sequenced in a study of regulatory T cells in long-lasting Graves disease. As for time point: newly diagnosed GD, antithyroid drugs for less than 3 months. RNA extracted from PBMCs served as the sequencing template. Through Arm-PCR of CDR3 regions and iRepertoire HTBI primers, TCR beta libraries were built. Using its own MiXCR run on the multiplex PCR reads, TCRdb lists one record per CDR3 protein. Here the sample spans 400,000 to 500,000 distinct CDR3 sequences, just under 15% being singletons. These data were likewise used in another study, on T cells in Graves' hyperthyroidism and ophthalmopathy.

The specimen was peripheral blood mononuclear cells (PBMCs), collected at new diagnosis, from a patient treated with antithyroid drugs. These receptor sequences come from a woman aged 25 to 39 with Graves disease.

The gene calls are TRBV27 and TRBJ2-7; D possibly matches TRBD1 or TRBD2 (5 bases each). CDR1 is MNHEY, CDR2 SMNVEV, per germline (reference sequence). The CDR3 runs 18 residues. The germline V and J ends were trimmed by 1 base and 2 bases, with 21 bases remaining between them. As DNA, the CDR3 is TGTGCCAGCAGTTTATTTGGGGGTGGGCAGGGCGGCACCTACGAGCAGTACTTC. Its translation is CASSLFGGGQGGTYEQYF.

The table lists this clonotype with many counts. The J gene is TRBJ2-7, the V gene TRBV15; a weak D match, TRBD2 (5 bases). CDR1 and CDR2 from the germline V gene are LNHNV and YYDKDF (reference sequence). The length of the CDR3 is 12 residues. Deletions cut 5 bases from V and 3 bases from J, with 8 bases between. CDR3 sequence (DNA): TGTGCCACCAGCGGGAGAGGCTACGAGCAGTACTTC. Its translation: CATSGRGYEQYF.

The chain couples TRBV30 to TRBJ2-7, with D perhaps TRBD1 or TRBD2 (5 bases each). Germline V lookup: CDR1 GTSNPN, CDR2 SVGIG (reference sequence). V gave up 0 bases and J gave up 6 bases, with 9 bases separating them. The CDR3 consists of 12 residues. CDR3 sequence reads: CAWSVGAVEQYF. In nucleotides, the CDR3 is TGTGCCTGGAGTGTCGGGGCGGTCGAGCAGTACTTC.

This chain joins TRBV7-3 and TRBJ2-1; 8 nucleotides align to TRBD2. Per the germline V gene, CDR1 is SGHTA and CDR2 is FQGTGA. V shed 2 bases, J shed 7 bases, and the junction held 4 bases outside the gene matches. The CDR3 is made up of 14 amino acids. The CDR3 DNA reads as TGTGCCAGCAGCTTACCCGGGAGGGCAAATGAGCAGTTCTTC. This sequence encodes CASSLPGRANEQFF.

This clonotype has a handful of counts. The V and J genes are TRBV10-3 and TRBJ2-2, with D perhaps TRBD1 (6 bases). The CDR3 extends over 15 amino acids. Germline V gene lookup returns CDR1 ENHRY and CDR2 SYGVKD. Trimming stripped 2 bases from V and 0 bases from J, with 7 bases between. CDR3 coding DNA: TGTGCCATCAGTGAGCACAGGGCGAACACCGGGGAGCTGTTTTTT. Translating gives CAISEHRANTGELFF.

J is TRBJ2-1 and V is TRBV5-1; TRBD2 agrees at 9 bases. In germline, CDR1 is SGHRS, CDR2 YFSETQ. J lost 6 bases, V lost 0 bases, and 4 bases had no gene match. This CDR3 comprises 15 residues. The CDR3 sequence is CASSLGAAGGNEQFF. Written as DNA, the CDR3 is TGCGCCAGCAGCTTGGGGGCAGCGGGAGGCAATGAGCAGTTCTTC.

The chain carries TRBV12-3 or TRBV12-4 and TRBJ2-6; D is possibly TRBD1 or TRBD2 (6 bases each). This CDR3 has 17 amino acids. The germline V and J ends were trimmed by 3 bases and 1 base, with 13 bases remaining between them. DNA of the CDR3: TGTGCCAGCAGTTTTTATACAGGGAGGTCTGGGGCCAACGTCCTGACTTTC. It is translated as CASSFYTGRSGANVLTF.

This clonotype has ten or more counts. The genes are TRBV2 and TRBJ1-1; D is possibly TRBD1 (5 bases). V lost 9 bases and J 0 bases, leaving 14 bases between the germline ends. The CDR3 length is 14 residues. Germline values: CDR1 SNHLY, CDR2 FYNNEI. CDR3 sequence: CASDSGLMNTEAFF. The CDR3 DNA is TGTGCCAGTGATTCGGGACTCATGAACACTGAAGCTTTCTTT.

A few counts support this clonotype. The CDR3, as DNA: TGTGCCAGCAGCCAGTGGACGGGGGCTTATTCACCCCTCCACTTT. The encoded protein is CASSQWTGAYSPLHF. The chain combines TRBV14 with TRBJ1-6, with D possibly being TRBD1 (6 bases). Trimming took 3 bases from V and 8 from J, leaving 14 bases between them. Germline V gene lookup returns CDR1 SGHDN and CDR2 FVKESK. The CDR3 contains 15 residues. The entire variable domain, with the rest obtained from reference TRBV14 and TRBJ1-6, is as follows: EAGVTQFPSHSVIEKGQTVTLRCDPISGHDNLYWYRRVMGKEIKFLLHFVKESKQDESGMPNNRFLAERTGGTYSTLKVQPAELEDSGVYFCASSQWTGAYSPLHFGNGTRLTVT.

This clonotype has just a few counts. The chain combines TRBV4-1 with TRBJ2-7, with D perhaps TRBD1 (6 bases). The CDR3 length is 14 residues. V was shortened by 5 bases and J by 1 base, with 12 bases between the two germline ends. Germline V lookup: CDR1 MGHRA, CDR2 YSYEKL. DNA of the CDR3: TGCGCCAGCAGCGCCTGGCAGGGGTCCTACGAGCAGTACTTC. It encodes CASSAWQGSYEQYF.

There are many counts of this clonotype. The rearrangement joins TRBV10-2 to TRBJ2-3, with no clear D. Germline CDR1 and CDR2: WSHSY and SAAADI. This CDR3 spans 14 amino acids. Trimming took 9 bases from V and 1 from J, leaving 14 bases between them. CDR3 loop: CASLKARGTDTQYF. CDR3 DNA: TGCGCCAGTTTAAAAGCCCGGGGCACAGATACGCAGTATTTT.

This clonotype was detected ten times or more. The chain has TRBV5-5 and TRBJ1-5; D is uncertain. This CDR3 is built from 15 residues. From germline, CDR1 is SGHKS and CDR2 YYEKEE (reference sequence). Between the trimmed V and J ends, which lost 0 bases and 0 bases, there was a span of 7 bases. CDR3 nucleotide sequence: TGTGCCAGCAGCTTGGACAGTTATAGCAATCAGCCCCAGCATTTT. It translates to CASSLDSYSNQPQHF.

Many counts were recorded for this clonotype. V usage is TRBV6-2 or TRBV6-3 and J usage is TRBJ2-7, with 9 bases identical to TRBD2. CDR3 length: 15 amino acids. CDR1 MNHEY and CDR2 SVGEGT come from the germline V gene. With 4 bases clipped from V and 6 bases from J, the junction kept 10 bases outside the gene matches. CDR3 in DNA: TGTGCCAGCAGTTTGTTAGCGGGAGAAGTAGGCGAGCAGTACTTC. The encoded protein is CASSLLAGEVGEQYF.

A few counts support this clonotype. The CDR3, as DNA: TGTGCCACCAGTACTAGCGGGGGCCACAATGAGCAGTTCTTC. Its translation: CATSTSGGHNEQFF. The chain joins TRBV15 to TRBJ2-1; 11 bases fit TRBD2. The CDR3 runs to 14 residues. Germline values: CDR1 LNHNV, CDR2 YYDKDF (reference sequence). The trim removed 6 bases at V and 5 bases at J, leaving 3 bases unmatched.

Many counts were recorded for this clonotype. The V gene is TRBV30, the J gene TRBJ2-7; D is possibly TRBD2 (7 bases). This CDR3 spans 13 amino acids. Germline V gene lookup returns CDR1 GTSNPN and CDR2 SVGIG (reference sequence). Trimming cost V 2 bases and J 7 bases, with 15 bases left between them. Here the CDR3 reads CAWSTTGAGEQYF. As DNA, the CDR3 is TGTGCCTGGAGTACGACAGGAGCGGGGGAGCAGTACTTC. The whole variable domain, filled in from reference TRBV30 and TRBJ2-7, reads SQTIHQWPATLVQPVGSPLSLECTVEGTSNPNLYWYRQAAGRGLQLLFYSVGIGQISSEVPQNLSASRPQDRQFILSSKKLLLSDSGFYLCAWSTTGAGEQYFGPGTRLTVT.

This clonotype was detected many times. V is TRBV20-1 and J is TRBJ1-5; no clear D. The CDR3 length is 15 residues. The V gene lost 5 bases and the J gene lost 0 bases, with 14 bases spanning the gap. Germline CDR1 DFQATT, CDR2 SNEGSKA (reference sequence). This CDR3 is CSALPPGGSNQPQHF. The DNA for the CDR3 is TGCAGTGCTTTGCCCCCGGGCGGTAGCAATCAGCCCCAGCATTTT.

This clonotype was detected many times. The rearrangement links TRBV7-9 to TRBJ2-3, with 10 bases aligning to TRBD2. The J segment lost 3 bases and the V segment lost 6 bases, leaving 6 bases of the junction unmatched. The CDR3 is made up of 15 amino acids. Germline loops: CDR1 SEHNR, CDR2 FQNEAQ (reference sequence). CDR3 loop: CASRAGTSATDTQYF. The CDR3 coding sequence is TGTGCCAGCAGGGCGGGGACTAGCGCTACAGATACGCAGTATTTT.

The sample holds many counts of this clonotype. CDR3 protein: CASSRMGGRVNEQFF. CDR3 sequence (DNA): TGTGCCAGCAGTAGGATGGGGGGGAGAGTCAATGAGCAGTTCTTC. The chain combines TRBV27 with TRBJ2-1; 7 bases match TRBD2. This CDR3 region has 15 residues. From germline, CDR1 is MNHEY and CDR2 SMNVEV (reference sequence). V trimming: 5 bases; J trimming: 6 bases; junction bases outside the gene matches: 10.